This TCR beta chain was captured by sequencing in a study of cytotoxic CD8 clonotypes in ibrutinib-treated CLL. Study-wide results and caveats: The study found public clonotypes uncommon, contracting or stable on treatment. Clonality went higher at ibrutinib response and then dropped back toward baseline at progression.

The V and J ends lost 4 bases and 7 bases respectively, with 20 bases between them. CDR1 and CDR2 (germline): MNHNS, SASEGT. CDR3 length: 15 amino acids. Sequenced by immunoSEQ multiplex PCR; TCRdb stores in-frame clones only, minus some. Of approximately 84,000 clones listed, about 76% are singletons. TCR beta libraries used about 2 micrograms of genomic DNA from cryopreserved PBMCs. Notes on this clone: Its antigen is unknown.

This TCR was sampled from a human donor with chronic lymphocytic leukemia. V usage is TRBV6-1 and J usage is TRBJ2-7, with D perhaps given as TRBD1 or TRBD2 (5 bases each). Sequenced material: PBMCs, taken after 12 months of ibrutinib treatment. CDR3 sequence (DNA): TGTGCCAGCAGTGGACCGGGGACCACCTTGGGGGAGCAGTACTTC. Protein sequence: CASSGPGTTLGEQYF.